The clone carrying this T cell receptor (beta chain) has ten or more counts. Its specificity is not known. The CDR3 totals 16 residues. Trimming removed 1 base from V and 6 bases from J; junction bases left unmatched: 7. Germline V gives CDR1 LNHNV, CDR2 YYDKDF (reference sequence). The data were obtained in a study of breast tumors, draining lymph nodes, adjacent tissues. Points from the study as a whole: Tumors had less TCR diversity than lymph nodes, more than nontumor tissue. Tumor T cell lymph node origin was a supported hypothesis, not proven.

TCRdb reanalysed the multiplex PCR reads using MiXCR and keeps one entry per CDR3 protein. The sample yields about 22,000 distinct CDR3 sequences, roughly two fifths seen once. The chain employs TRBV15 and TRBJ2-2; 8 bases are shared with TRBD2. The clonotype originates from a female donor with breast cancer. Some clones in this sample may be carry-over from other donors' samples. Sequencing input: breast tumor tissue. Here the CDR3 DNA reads TGTGCCACCAGCAGAGGGTCGGGGGGGCTGGCCGGGGAGCTGTTTTTT. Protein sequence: CATSRGSGGLAGELFF. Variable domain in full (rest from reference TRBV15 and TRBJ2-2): DAMVIQNPRYQVTQFGKPVTLSCSQTLNHNVMYWYQQKSSQAPKLLFHYYDKDFNNEADTPDNFQSRRPNTSFCFLDIRSPGLGDTAMYLCATSRGSGGLAGELFFGEGSRLTVL.